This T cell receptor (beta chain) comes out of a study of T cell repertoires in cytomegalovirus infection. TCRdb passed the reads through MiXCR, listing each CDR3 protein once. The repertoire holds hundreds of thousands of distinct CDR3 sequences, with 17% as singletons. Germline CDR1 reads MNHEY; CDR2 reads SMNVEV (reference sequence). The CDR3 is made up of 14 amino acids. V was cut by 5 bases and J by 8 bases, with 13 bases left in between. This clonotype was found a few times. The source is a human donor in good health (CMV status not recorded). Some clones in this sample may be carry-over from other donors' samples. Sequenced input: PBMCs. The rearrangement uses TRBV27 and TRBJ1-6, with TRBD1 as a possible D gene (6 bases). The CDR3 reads CASSPRTVDSPLHF. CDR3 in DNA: TGTGCCAGCAGTCCCCGGACAGTCGATTCACCCCTCCACTTT.